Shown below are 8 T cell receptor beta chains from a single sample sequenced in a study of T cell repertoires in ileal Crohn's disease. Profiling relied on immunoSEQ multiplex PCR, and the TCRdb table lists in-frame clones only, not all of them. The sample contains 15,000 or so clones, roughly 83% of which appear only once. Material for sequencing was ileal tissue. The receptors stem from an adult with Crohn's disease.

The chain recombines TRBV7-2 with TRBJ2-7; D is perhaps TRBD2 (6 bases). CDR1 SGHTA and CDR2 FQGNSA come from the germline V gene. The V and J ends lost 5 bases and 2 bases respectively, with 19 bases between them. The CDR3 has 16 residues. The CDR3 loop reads CASSPRTGAATYEQYF. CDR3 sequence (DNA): TGTGCCAGCAGCCCTCGGACGGGAGCCGCGACCTACGAGCAGTACTTC.

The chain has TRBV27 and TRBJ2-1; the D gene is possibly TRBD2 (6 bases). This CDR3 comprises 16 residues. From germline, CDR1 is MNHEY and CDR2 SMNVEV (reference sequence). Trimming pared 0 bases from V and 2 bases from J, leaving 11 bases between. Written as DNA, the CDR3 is TGTGCCAGCAGTTTATCGGGGGACTTCACCTACAATGAGCAGTTCTTC. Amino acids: CASSLSGDFTYNEQFF.

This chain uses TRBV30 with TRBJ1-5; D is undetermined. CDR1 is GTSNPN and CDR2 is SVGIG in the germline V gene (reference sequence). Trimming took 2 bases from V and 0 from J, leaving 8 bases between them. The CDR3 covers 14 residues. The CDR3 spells CAWSHYLSNQPQHF. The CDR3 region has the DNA TGTGCCTGGAGTCACTATCTTAGCAATCAGCCCCAGCATTTT.

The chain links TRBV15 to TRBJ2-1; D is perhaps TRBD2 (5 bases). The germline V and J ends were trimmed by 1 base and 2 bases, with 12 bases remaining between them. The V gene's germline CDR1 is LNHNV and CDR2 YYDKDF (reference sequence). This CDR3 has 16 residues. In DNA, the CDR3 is TGTGCCACCAGCAGAGGGCAACTAGGCCCCTACAATGAGCAGTTCTTC. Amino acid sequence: CATSRGQLGPYNEQFF.

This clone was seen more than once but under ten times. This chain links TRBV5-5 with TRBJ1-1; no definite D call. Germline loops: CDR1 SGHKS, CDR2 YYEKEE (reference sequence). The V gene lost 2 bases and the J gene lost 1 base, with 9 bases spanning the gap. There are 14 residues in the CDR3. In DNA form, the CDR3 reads TGTGCCAGCAGCTTCGGGGTGGGGAACACTGAAGCTTTCTTT. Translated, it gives CASSFGVGNTEAFF.

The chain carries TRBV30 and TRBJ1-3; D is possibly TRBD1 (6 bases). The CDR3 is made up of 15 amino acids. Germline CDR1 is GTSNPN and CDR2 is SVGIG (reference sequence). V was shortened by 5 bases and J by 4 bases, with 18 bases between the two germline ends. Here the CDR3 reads CAWEPGQLLGNTIYF. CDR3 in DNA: TGTGCCTGGGAACCGGGACAACTCCTCGGAAACACCATATATTTT. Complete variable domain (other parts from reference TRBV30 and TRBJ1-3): SQTIHQWPATLVQPVGSPLSLECTVEGTSNPNLYWYRQAAGRGLQLLFYSVGIGQISSEVPQNLSASRPQDRQFILSSKKLLLSDSGFYLCAWEPGQLLGNTIYFGEGSWLTVV.

CDR3 sequence: CASLEGVGEKLFF. For the CDR3, the DNA is TGTGCCAGCCTAGAGGGTGTAGGTGAAAAACTGTTTTTT. The chain combines TRBV19 with TRBJ1-4, with unresolved D. This CDR3 contains 13 residues. Germline V gene lookup returns CDR1 LNHDA and CDR2 SQIVND (reference sequence). The V end was cut by 9 bases, the J end by 7 bases, with 15 bases between. Supplemented by reference TRBV19 and TRBJ1-4, the full variable domain reads DGGITQSPKYLFRKEGQNVTLSCEQNLNHDAMYWYRQDPGQGLRLIYYSQIVNDFQKGDIAEGYSVSREKKESFPLTVTSAQKNPTAFYLCASLEGVGEKLFFGSGTQLSVL.

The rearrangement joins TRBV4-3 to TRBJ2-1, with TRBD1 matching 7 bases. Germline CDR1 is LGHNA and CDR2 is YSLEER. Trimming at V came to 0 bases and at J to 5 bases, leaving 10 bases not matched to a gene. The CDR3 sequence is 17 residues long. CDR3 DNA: TGCGCCAGCAGCCAAGATCCTGTAGGGGGCGAGGACAATGAGCAGTTCTTC. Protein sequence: CASSQDPVGGEDNEQFF.